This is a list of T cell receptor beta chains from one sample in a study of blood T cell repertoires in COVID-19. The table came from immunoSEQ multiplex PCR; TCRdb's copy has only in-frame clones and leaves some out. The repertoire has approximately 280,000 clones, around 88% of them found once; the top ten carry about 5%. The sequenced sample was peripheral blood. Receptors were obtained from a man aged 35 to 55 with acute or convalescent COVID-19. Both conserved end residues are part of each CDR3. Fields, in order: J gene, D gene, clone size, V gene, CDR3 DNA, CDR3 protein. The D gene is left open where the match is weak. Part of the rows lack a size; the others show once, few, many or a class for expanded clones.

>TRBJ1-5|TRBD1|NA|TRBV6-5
TGTGCCGATACCTCAGGGGGCTACGGCAATCAGCCCCAGCATTTT
CADTSGGYGNQPQHF
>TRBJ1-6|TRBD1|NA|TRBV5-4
TGTGCCAGCAGTCGTGAACCCACAGGGGGTTATTCACCCCTCCACTTT
CASSREPTGGYSPLHF
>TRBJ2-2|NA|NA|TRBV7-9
TGTGCCAGCAGCCCTCCCCAGCGGACCAACACCGGGGAGCTGTTTTTT
CASSPPQRTNTGELFF
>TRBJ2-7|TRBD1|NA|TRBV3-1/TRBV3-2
TGTGCCAGCAGCCAAACCAAGGCAGGGGGACGCGAGCAGTACTTC
CASSQTKAGGREQYF
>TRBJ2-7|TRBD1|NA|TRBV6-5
TGTGCCAGCGAAAGAGGGGGACAGGGAAAGGGCGAGCAGTACTTC
CASERGGQGKGEQYF
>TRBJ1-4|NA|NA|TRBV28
TGTGCCACCCAAGGAGGTAATAATGAAAAACTGTTTTTT
CATQGGNNEKLFF
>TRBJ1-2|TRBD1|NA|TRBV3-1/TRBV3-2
TGTGCCAGCAGCTTACTCGGGACAGGGGGCGGCTACACCTTC
CASSLLGTGGGYTF
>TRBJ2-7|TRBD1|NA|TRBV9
TGTGCCAGCAGCGTAGGCGTGGTGGGACAGGCCACCCACGAGCAGTACTTC
CASSVGVVGQATHEQYF
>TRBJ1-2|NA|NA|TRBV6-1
TGTGCCAGCAGTGAAGGGGGGGGCTATGGCTACACCTTC
CASSEGGGYGYTF
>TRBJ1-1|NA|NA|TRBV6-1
TGTGCCAGCAGTGAATGGAGCACTGAAGCTTTCTTT
CASSEWSTEAFF
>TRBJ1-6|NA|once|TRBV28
TGTGCCAGCAGTTTTTCCAGGGTCTATAATTCACCCCTCCACTTT
CASSFSRVYNSPLHF
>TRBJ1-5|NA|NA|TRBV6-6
TGTGCCAGCAGCAGACCGGGGGGTAATCAGCCCCAGCATTTT
CASSRPGGNQPQHF
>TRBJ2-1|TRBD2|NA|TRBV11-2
TGTGCCAGCAGCCCTCGACTAGCTCTCGGTAATGAGCAGTTCTTC
CASSPRLALGNEQFF
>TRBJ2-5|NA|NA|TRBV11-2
TGTGCCAGCACCCCCGGAGCGCGAGAGACCCAGTACTTC
CASTPGARETQYF
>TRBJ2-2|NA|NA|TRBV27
TGTGCCAGCAGTCTTCGGCGGGACACCGGGGAGCTGTTTTTT
CASSLRRDTGELFF
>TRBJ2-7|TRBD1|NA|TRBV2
TGTGCCAGTTCCCGGACAGGGGCATCCTACGAGCAGTACTTC
CASSRTGASYEQYF
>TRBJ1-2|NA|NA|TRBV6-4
TGTGCCAGCATTAGGACAGCTGCTAACTATGGCTACACCTTC
CASIRTAANYGYTF
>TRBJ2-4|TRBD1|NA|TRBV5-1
TGCGCCAGCAGCTTGGGGTCAGGGGGTAAAAACATTCAGTACTTC
CASSLGSGGKNIQYF
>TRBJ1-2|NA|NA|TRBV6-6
TGTGCCAGCAGTTTGGGACATTCCAACTATGGCTACACCTTC
CASSLGHSNYGYTF
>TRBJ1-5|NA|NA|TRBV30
TGTGCCTGGAGTCAACAGGGTGGACAGCCCCAGCATTTT
CAWSQQGGQPQHF
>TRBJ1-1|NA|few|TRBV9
TGTGCCAGCAGCGTAGATGCGGGTTCGGACACTGAAGCTTTCTTT
CASSVDAGSDTEAFF
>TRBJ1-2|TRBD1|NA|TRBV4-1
TGCGCCAGCAGCCAAGAGAAGGGGACAGGGGGGGCTGGCTACACCTTC
CASSQEKGTGGAGYTF
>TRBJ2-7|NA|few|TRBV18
TGTGCCAGCTCACCCGGACAGAGCCACGAGCAGTACTTC
CASSPGQSHEQYF
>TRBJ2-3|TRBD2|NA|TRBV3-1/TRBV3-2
TGTGCCAGCAGCCTAAAGACGGGGGAGGGGGATACGCAGTATTTT
CASSLKTGEGDTQYF
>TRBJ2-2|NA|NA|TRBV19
TGTGCCAGTAGTATGGGGGCGGGCACCGGGGAGCTGTTTTTT
CASSMGAGTGELFF
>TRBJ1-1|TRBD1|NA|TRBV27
TGTGCCAGCAGTTTACTAGGATTAGGGCAGGGGGCCACTGAAGCTTTCTTT
CASSLLGLGQGATEAFF
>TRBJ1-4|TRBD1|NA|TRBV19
TGTGCCAGTAGTACGGGACAGGCAACTAATGAAAAACTGTTTTTT
CASSTGQATNEKLFF
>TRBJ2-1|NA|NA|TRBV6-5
TGTGCCAGCAGTTATGAGGGCAGATCCTACAATGAGCAGTTCTTC
CASSYEGRSYNEQFF
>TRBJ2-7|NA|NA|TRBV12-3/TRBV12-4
TGTGCCAGCAGTTTAGCGGGGCCCTTCCAGTACTTC
CASSLAGPFQYF
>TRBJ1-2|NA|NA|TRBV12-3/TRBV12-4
TGTGCCAGCCAGGGCAGGGCGGGCTACACCTTC
CASQGRAGYTF
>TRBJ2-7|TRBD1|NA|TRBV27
TGTGCCAGCAGTTTGACAGGGTCTCGACTCTACGAGCAGTACTTC
CASSLTGSRLYEQYF
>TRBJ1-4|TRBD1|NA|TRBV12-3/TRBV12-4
TGTGCCAGCAGTTTTAACAGGGGTGGAAAACTGTTTTTT
CASSFNRGGKLFF
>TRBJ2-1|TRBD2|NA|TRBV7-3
TGTGCCAGCAGCTTAAACGGGGGGGCCGATGAGCAGTTCTTC
CASSLNGGADEQFF
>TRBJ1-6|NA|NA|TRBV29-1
TGCAGCGTCGGACAAAGTCTACGTTCACCCCTCCACTTT
CSVGQSLRSPLHF
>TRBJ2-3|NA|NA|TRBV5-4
TGTGCCAGCAGCGTACAGGATACGCAGTATTTT
CASSVQDTQYF
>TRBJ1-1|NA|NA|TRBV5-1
TGCGCCAGCGGCCTACAGGCGAACACTGAAGCTTTCTTT
CASGLQANTEAFF
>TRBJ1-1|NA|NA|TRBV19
TGTGCCAGTACAGAATCTCCCATGAACACTGAAGCTTTCTTT
CASTESPMNTEAFF
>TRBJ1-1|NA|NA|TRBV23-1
TGCGCCAGCAGCCTATGGGGGGGAGGGACTGAAGCTTTCTTT
CASSLWGGGTEAFF
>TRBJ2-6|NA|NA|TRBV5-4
TGTGCCAGCAGCTTACCGGGCTCTGGGGCCAACGTCCTGACTTTC
CASSLPGSGANVLTF
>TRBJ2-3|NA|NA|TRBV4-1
TGCGCCAGCAGCCAAGATGGGGTGCGGGGGCACACAGATACGCAGTATTTT
CASSQDGVRGHTDTQYF
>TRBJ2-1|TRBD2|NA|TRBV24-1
TGTGCCACCAGTGATATCGGGGGGGACGAGGCTGAGCAGTTCTTC
CATSDIGGDEAEQFF
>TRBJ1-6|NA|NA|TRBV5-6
TGTGCCAGCAGCTTTGGAGGGTGGGGCTCCTATAATTCACCCCTCCACTTT
CASSFGGWGSYNSPLHF
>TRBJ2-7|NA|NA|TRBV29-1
TGCAGCATAAGGACTGAAGCCTACGAGCAGTACTTC
CSIRTEAYEQYF
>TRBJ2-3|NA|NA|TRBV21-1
TGTGCCAGCAGCAAACTGGGAAGGGGTTCGGATACGCAGTATTTT
CASSKLGRGSDTQYF
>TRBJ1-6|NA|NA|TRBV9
TGTGCCAGCAGCCCACGAGAGAGGTTAAATTCACCCCTCCACTTT
CASSPRERLNSPLHF
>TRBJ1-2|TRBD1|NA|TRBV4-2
TGTGCCAGCAGCCAGCCGGGACAGGGGATCTATGGCTACACCTTC
CASSQPGQGIYGYTF
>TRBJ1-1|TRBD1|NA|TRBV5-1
TGCGCCAGCAGCTTGGAGGCAGGGGGCCTGGGAGGGACTGAAGCTTTCTTT
CASSLEAGGLGGTEAFF
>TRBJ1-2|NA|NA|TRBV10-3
TGTGCCATCAGTGACAGCGCAGCTAACTATGGCTACACCTTC
CAISDSAANYGYTF
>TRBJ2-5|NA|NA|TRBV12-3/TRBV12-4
TGTGCCAGCAGTTTATGGGAGCGGGCCCAGTACTTC
CASSLWERAQYF
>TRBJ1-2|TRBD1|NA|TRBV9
TGTGCCAGCAGCGTAGAGGGTCAGGGGGCTGGAGTTGGCTACACCTTC
CASSVEGQGAGVGYTF
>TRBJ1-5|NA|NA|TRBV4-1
TGCGCCAGCAGCCAAGTGACAGATCAGCCCCAGCATTTT
CASSQVTDQPQHF
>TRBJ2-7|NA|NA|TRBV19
TGTGCCAGTAGTCTCCTGGCTGGCTACGAGCAGTACTTC
CASSLLAGYEQYF
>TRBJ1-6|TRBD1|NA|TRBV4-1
TGCGCCAGCAGCCCGGGACAGGGTTATAATTCACCCCTCCACTTT
CASSPGQGYNSPLHF
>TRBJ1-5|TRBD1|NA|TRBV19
TGTGCCAGTAGTATAGGGTCAGGGGGCATCAATCAGCCCCAGCATTTT
CASSIGSGGINQPQHF
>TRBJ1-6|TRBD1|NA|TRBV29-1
TGCAGCTTCCGGGACAGGCCTAACTCACCCCTCCACTTT
CSFRDRPNSPLHF
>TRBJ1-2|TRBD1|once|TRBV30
TGTGCCTGGAGTGTGATGACAGGGACCCCCTATGGCTACACCTTC
CAWSVMTGTPYGYTF
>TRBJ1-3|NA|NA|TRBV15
TGTGCCACCAGCAGAGGCAGCTCTGGAAACACCATATATTTT
CATSRGSSGNTIYF
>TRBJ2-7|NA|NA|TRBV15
TGTGCCACCAGCAGAGACCCCGCGGCGGACGAGCAGTACTTC
CATSRDPAADEQYF
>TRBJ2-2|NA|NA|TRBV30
TGTGCCTGGAGGTCGCGGGGCACCGGGGAGCTGTTTTTT
CAWRSRGTGELFF